This note documents a single T cell receptor beta chain sequence. The antigen this receptor binds is unknown. Possible read error: a much larger clone is one base away. This record belongs to a study of T cells of healthy individuals (dated by TCRdb to between 2017 and 2018). Trimming removed 5 bases from V and 5 bases from J, leaving 16 bases between the germline ends. The CDR3 covers 15 residues, taking in both the cysteine and the phenylalanine. Only the CDR3 DNA stays, 45 bases, in frame from base 1. For CDR1 and CDR2, the germline V gene lists KGHDR and SFDVKD. Library construction relied on 5' RACE. Sequencing was carried out with an Illumina MiSeq. In-frame beta chains were kept once TCRdb had trimmed the public reads at Q25 with fastp and called clones with MiXCR. Merged by CDR3 protein, the rows form single entries marked with the most common genes and DNA. The sample table holds approximately 58,000 distinct CDR3 sequences, of which roughly 14% were seen once. The top ten constitute about 15% of the sample.

The chain was built from TRBV24-1 and TRBJ2-3; TRBD1 is a possible D gene, resting on 7 matching bases. The TCR originated in a human donor in good health. The CDR3 sequence is CATSGVGGGIDTQYF. At the DNA level, the sequence is TGTGCCACCAGTGGAGTCGGAGGGGGCATAGATACGCAGTATTTT.